This paragraph reports one T cell receptor (beta chain). The sample originates from a study of blood T cell repertoires in COVID-19. For the study at large: Acute-phase and convalescent COVID-19 samples originated in the United States, Italy and Spain. From T cells, B-cell-depleted T cells, or PBMCs came the material, which was cDNA or gDNA.

Seattle's cohort entered during active infection and was followed longitudinally. Methods used by the authors: Amplification of reference gene primers provided the estimated nucleated cell counts. TCRdb keeps only in-frame clones here, not all; method: immunoSEQ multiplex PCR. V and J calls and clone size follow that table, whereas D and trimming were derived from the DNA. Of around 310,000 clones in the sample, around nine tenths were seen once. The V end was cut by 0 bases, the J end by 7 bases, with 15 bases between. Germline lookup yields CDR1 LGHDT and CDR2 YNNKEL (reference sequence). The CDR3 is 15 amino acids.

This sequence was found in a woman in her thirties with COVID-19, enrolled during active disease. Sequenced sample: peripheral blood. The chain has TRBV3-1 (or the pseudogene TRBV3-2) and TRBJ1-2; maybe TRBD1 (5 bases). The CDR3 is CASSQESAGLLGYTF. The DNA for the CDR3 is TGTGCCAGCAGCCAAGAGTCGGCAGGGTTGCTTGGCTACACCTTC.